Reported below is one T cell receptor (beta chain). Its antigen is unidentified. Here immunoSEQ multiplex PCR was the method, and the copy in TCRdb shows in-frame clones only, minus some. The sample records fewer than 55,000 clones, about 91% being singletons. The sample comes from a study of CD4+ T cells in melanoma. General study points: Neoantigen-specific CD4+ T cells in melanoma reportedly had diverse differentiation states.

The sample taken for sequencing was peripheral blood. The origin of this receptor is a human donor with melanoma.

This chain's CDR3 is CASSPTGFLMNTEAFF. Written as DNA, the CDR3 is TGTGCCAGTAGTCCAACCGGATTTTTAATGAACACTGAAGCTTTCTTT. The chain carries TRBV19 and TRBJ1-1; D call uncertain. CDR3 length equals 16 residues. Germline CDR1 reads LNHDA; CDR2 reads SQIVND (reference sequence). The ends were cut back, 5 bases at V and 0 bases at J, with 16 bases in the middle.